This is a list of T cell receptor beta chains from one sample in a study of blood T cell repertoires in COVID-19. This table comes from immunoSEQ multiplex PCR, and its TCRdb copy is limited to in-frame clones, with some not included. Among 150,000 to 160,000 clones listed, around 83% were seen once. Sequenced: peripheral blood. These receptors all come from a woman aged 60 to 75 with COVID-19, enrolled during active disease. CDR3s include the opening cysteine and the closing phenylalanine or tryptophan. D genes are given only for firm matches. Only part of the rows carry a size: once, few, many, or a class if the clone is expanded.

j_call d_call v_call clone_size cdr3_nt cdr3_aa
TRBJ2-5 NA TRBV3-1/TRBV3-2 few TGTGCCAGCAGCCAAGGCCTAGCGCCTCAAGAGACCCAGTACTTC CASSQGLAPQETQYF
TRBJ2-1 NA TRBV24-1 NA TGTGCCACCAGTGTGGGAGGGGGAGGACTCTACAATGAGCAGTTCTTC CATSVGGGGLYNEQFF
TRBJ2-3 NA TRBV7-2 NA TGTGCCAGCAGCGTCGGGAGTAACCGCGCAGATACGCAGTATTTT CASSVGSNRADTQYF
TRBJ1-2 TRBD1 TRBV10-2 NA TGCGCCAGCATTGGACAGGGGGGCTATGGCTACACCTTC CASIGQGGYGYTF
TRBJ1-1 NA TRBV5-1 NA TGCGCCAGCAGCTTGGAGTCGCAGGAATGGGACACTGAAGCTTTCTTT CASSLESQEWDTEAFF
TRBJ1-1 NA TRBV30 NA TGTGCCTGGAGCCCTCGGGAGAACACTGAAGCTTTCTTT CAWSPRENTEAFF
TRBJ2-3 NA TRBV18 NA TGTGCCAGCTCACCCATCCTAGCGACAGATACGCAGTATTTT CASSPILATDTQYF
TRBJ1-3 NA TRBV7-2 NA TGTGCCAGCAGCTTAGGACCAACAGTTAGAAACACCATATATTTT CASSLGPTVRNTIYF
TRBJ1-4 NA TRBV10-1 NA TGCGCCAGCAGTGAGTCATCAGGAAATGAAAAACTGTTTTTT CASSESSGNEKLFF
TRBJ1-5 NA TRBV2 NA TGTGCCAGCATTCTTTATAGCAATCAGCCCCAGCATTTT CASILYSNQPQHF
TRBJ2-7 NA TRBV6-2/TRBV6-3 NA TGTGCCAGCAGTACCCGTAGCGGAACGTTCCTCTACGAGCAGTACTTC CASSTRSGTFLYEQYF
TRBJ1-2 NA TRBV5-5 NA TGTGCCAGCAGCCGGCTGGGAGAATATGGCTACACCTTC CASSRLGEYGYTF
TRBJ1-3 NA TRBV2 NA TGTGCCAGCAGTGAATCCCCCGACAGCCACTCTGGAAACACCATATATTTT CASSESPDSHSGNTIYF
TRBJ1-3 NA TRBV3-1/TRBV3-2 NA TGTGCCAGCAGCCAAGATGAGACAGCCATCTCTGGAAACACCATATATTTT CASSQDETAISGNTIYF
TRBJ1-6 NA TRBV7-8 NA TGTGCCAGCAGCTTATTTTCTCGCGGTGAGAACGGGGGTTATAATTCACCCCTCCACTTT CASSLFSRGENGGYNSPLHF
TRBJ1-5 NA TRBV6-5 NA TGTGCCAGCAGTTACCAGGCAGGGCCCCTGCTTCAGCCCCAGCATTTT CASSYQAGPLLQPQHF
TRBJ1-5 TRBD1 TRBV18 NA TGTGCCAGCTCACTACAGGGGTCGGACGCCAATCAGCCCCAGCATTTT CASSLQGSDANQPQHF
TRBJ1-1 NA TRBV6-5 NA TGTGCCAGCGGCGGCAGGGTAGTCACTGAAGCTTTCTTT CASGGRVVTEAFF
TRBJ1-2 TRBD1 TRBV29-1 NA TGCAGCGTTGGGACCGGGACAGGGCTAGGCTACACCTTC CSVGTGTGLGYTF
TRBJ1-3 TRBD1 TRBV27 NA TGTGCCAGCAGTTCCGACAGGGCCCCTAGAAACACCATATATTTT CASSSDRAPRNTIYF
TRBJ1-6 NA TRBV9 NA TGTGCCAGCAGCGTCAAAGGGGGGGAGGGTTCACCCCTCCACTTT CASSVKGGEGSPLHF
TRBJ1-2 NA TRBV19 NA TGTGCCAGTACCACGCAGGGAGGATGGAATGGCTACACCTTC CASTTQGGWNGYTF
TRBJ1-3 NA TRBV5-1 few TGCGCCAGCAGCTTGCAGGGCAGCCTGAACTCTGGAAACACCATATATTTT CASSLQGSLNSGNTIYF
TRBJ1-6 NA TRBV27 few TGTGCCAGCAGTACCTCCCCGGCGGTGCCTAGAGGGAATTCACCCCTCCACTTT CASSTSPAVPRGNSPLHF
TRBJ1-5 NA TRBV19 NA TGTGCCAGTAGTTGGGGGGAAGGTCAGCCCCAGCATTTT CASSWGEGQPQHF
TRBJ1-1 NA TRBV3-1/TRBV3-2 NA TGTGCCAGCAGCCAAGCCGGGGGGACTGAAGCTTTCTTT CASSQAGGTEAFF
TRBJ2-1 TRBD2 TRBV6-6 NA TGTGCCAGCAGTACACTAGCGGGGCTCTACAATGAGCAGTTCTTC CASSTLAGLYNEQFF
TRBJ2-4 TRBD1 TRBV5-6 NA TGTGCCAGCAGCACAGGGGTAACCAAAAACATTCAGTACTTC CASSTGVTKNIQYF
TRBJ2-3 TRBD1 TRBV11-2 NA TGTGCCAGCAGCTTAGAAGGAACAGGGGGCACAGATACGCAGTATTTT CASSLEGTGGTDTQYF
TRBJ1-1 NA TRBV4-1 NA TGCGCCAGCAGCCAAGATCGGGGGATTCCGTGGGCTGAAGCTTTCTTT CASSQDRGIPWAEAFF